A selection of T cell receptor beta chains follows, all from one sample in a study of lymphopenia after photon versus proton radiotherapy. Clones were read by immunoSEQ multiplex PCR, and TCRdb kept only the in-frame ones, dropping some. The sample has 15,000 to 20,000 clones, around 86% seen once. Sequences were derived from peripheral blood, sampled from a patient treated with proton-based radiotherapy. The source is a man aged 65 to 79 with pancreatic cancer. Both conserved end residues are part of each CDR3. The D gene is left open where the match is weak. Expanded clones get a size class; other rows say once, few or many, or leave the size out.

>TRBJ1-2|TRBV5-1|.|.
CASSLFDSSGYTF
TGCGCCAGCAGCTTGTTTGACAGTTCCGGCTACACCTTC
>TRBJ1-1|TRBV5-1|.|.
CASSLDGLNTEAFF
TGCGCCAGCAGCTTGGATGGTCTGAACACTGAAGCTTTCTTT
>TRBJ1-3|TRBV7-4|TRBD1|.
CASSDTGEAGNTIYF
TGTGCCAGCAGTGACACAGGGGAGGCTGGAAACACCATATATTTT
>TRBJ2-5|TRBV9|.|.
CASSLSTSSGETQYF
TGTGCCAGCAGCCTCTCCACTAGCTCCGGGGAGACCCAGTACTTC
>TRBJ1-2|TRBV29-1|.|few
CSVQEIGYGYTF
TGCAGCGTTCAAGAAATAGGCTATGGCTACACCTTC
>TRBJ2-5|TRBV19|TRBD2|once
CASSMRKLAGGLRETQYF
TGTGCCAGTAGTATGAGGAAACTAGCGGGAGGTTTACGGGAGACCCAGTACTTC
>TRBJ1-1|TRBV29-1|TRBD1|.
CSAGQMNTEAFF
TGCAGCGCGGGACAGATGAACACTGAAGCTTTCTTT
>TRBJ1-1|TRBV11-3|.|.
CASSLRTMNTEAFF
TGTGCCAGCAGCTTGCGTACTATGAACACTGAAGCTTTCTTT
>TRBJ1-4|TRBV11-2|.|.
CASSLEGGATNEKLFF
TGTGCCAGCAGCCTCGAAGGGGGTGCAACTAATGAAAAACTGTTTTTT
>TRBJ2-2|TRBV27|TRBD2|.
CASSPGRGYTGELFF
TGTGCCAGCAGTCCCGGGAGGGGTTACACCGGGGAGCTGTTTTTT
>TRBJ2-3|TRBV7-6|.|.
CASSLWGGTDTQYF
TGTGCCAGCAGCTTATGGGGGGGCACAGATACGCAGTATTTT
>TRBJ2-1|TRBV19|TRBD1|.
CASRTGTYNEQFF
TGTGCCAGTAGGACAGGGACCTACAATGAGCAGTTCTTC
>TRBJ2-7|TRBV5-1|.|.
CASSLVGGTPYEQYF
TGCGCCAGCAGCTTGGTTGGCGGGACCCCCTACGAGCAGTACTTC